This TCR beta chain was identified during a study of early T cells in non-severe SARS-CoV-2 infection. Study-level background: The chains were unpaired, and the sequenced material was bulk RNA from unsorted whole blood.

This CDR3 has 15 residues. Trimming removed 6 bases from V and 6 bases from J; junction bases left unmatched: 8. Germline assignment: CDR1 MNHEY and CDR2 SVGAGI. Unique molecular identifiers were affixed to single, distinct cDNA molecules. TCRdb redid the calling of the 5' RACE reads with MiXCR, one entry per CDR3 protein. The profile covers about 22,000 distinct CDR3 sequences, with roughly 4.1% appearing a single time and around 21% taken by the ten largest. Study observations and caveats: VDJdb matching skewed toward anti-spike CD8 responses, missing private and CD4 specificities.

By share, this clonotype counts as medium-sized. Antigen unknown. Specimen: whole blood. The receptor's source is an adult who was a healthcare worker with PCR-confirmed SARS-CoV-2 infection or an uninfected control (not recorded which). The V and J genes are TRBV6-5 and TRBJ2-7; 13 bases are a match to TRBD2. Here the CDR3 reads CASRTTSGRVGEQYF. The CDR3 DNA reads TGTGCCAGCAGGACAACTAGCGGGAGGGTTGGCGAGCAGTACTTC.